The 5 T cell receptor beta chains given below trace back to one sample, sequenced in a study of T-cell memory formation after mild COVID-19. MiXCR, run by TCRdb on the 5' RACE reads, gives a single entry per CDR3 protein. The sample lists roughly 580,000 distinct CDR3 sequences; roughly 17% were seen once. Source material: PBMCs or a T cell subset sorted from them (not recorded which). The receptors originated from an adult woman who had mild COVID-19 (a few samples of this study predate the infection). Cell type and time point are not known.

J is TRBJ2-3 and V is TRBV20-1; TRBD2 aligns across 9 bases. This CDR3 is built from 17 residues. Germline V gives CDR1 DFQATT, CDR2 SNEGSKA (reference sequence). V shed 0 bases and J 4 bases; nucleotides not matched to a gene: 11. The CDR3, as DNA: TGCAGTGCTAGAGACCCTAGCGGGGACCCTCTACCAGATACGCAGTATTTT. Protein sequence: CSARDPSGDPLPDTQYF.

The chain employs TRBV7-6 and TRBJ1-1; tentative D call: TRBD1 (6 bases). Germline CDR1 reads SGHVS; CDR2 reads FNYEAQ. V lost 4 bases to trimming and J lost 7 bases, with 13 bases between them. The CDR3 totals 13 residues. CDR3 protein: CASSSATGVEAFF. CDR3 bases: TGTGCCAGCAGCTCAGCGACAGGCGTTGAAGCTTTCTTT.

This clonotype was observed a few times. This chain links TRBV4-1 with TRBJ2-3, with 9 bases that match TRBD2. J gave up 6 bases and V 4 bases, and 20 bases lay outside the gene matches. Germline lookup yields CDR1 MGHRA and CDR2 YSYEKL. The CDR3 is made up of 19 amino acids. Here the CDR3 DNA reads TGCGCCAGCAGCCTGGGGCCATCTCGCACTAGCGGGTTTGACGATACGCAGTATTTT. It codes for CASSLGPSRTSGFDDTQYF.

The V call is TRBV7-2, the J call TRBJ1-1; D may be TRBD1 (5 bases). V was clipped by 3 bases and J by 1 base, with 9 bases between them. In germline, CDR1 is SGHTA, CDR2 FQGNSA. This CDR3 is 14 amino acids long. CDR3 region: CASSFLRENTEAFF. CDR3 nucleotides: TGTGCCAGCAGCTTCCTCAGGGAGAACACTGAAGCTTTCTTT.

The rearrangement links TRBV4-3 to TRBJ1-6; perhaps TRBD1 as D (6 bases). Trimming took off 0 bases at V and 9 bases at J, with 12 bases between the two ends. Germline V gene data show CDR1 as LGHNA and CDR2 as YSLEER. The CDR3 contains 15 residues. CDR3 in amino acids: CASSQEGGSVSPLHF. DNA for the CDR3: TGCGCCAGCAGCCAAGAAGGGGGTTCGGTTTCACCCCTCCACTTT.